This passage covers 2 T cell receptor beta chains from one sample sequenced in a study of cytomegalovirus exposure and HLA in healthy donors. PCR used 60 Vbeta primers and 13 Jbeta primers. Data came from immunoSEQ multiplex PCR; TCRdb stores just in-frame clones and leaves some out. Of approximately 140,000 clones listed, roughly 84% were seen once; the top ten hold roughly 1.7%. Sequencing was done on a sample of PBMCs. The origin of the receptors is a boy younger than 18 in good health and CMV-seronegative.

The CDR3 nucleotides are TGTGCCAGCCAAGAAGTTCGACAGGGCAGGGACTATGGCTACACCTTC. This sequence encodes CASQEVRQGRDYGYTF. This chain joins TRBV5-6 and TRBJ1-2; 7 bases line up with TRBD1. From germline, CDR1 is SGHDT and CDR2 YYEEEE. The V and J ends lost 7 bases and 3 bases, in that order; junction bases with no gene match: 15. The CDR3 length is 16 residues.

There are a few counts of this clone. CDR3 DNA: TGTGCCAGCAGCCAAGATCAGGGACAGGGCGTCGATGAGCAGTTCTTC. Translated, it gives CASSQDQGQGVDEQFF. This chain links TRBV4-2 with TRBJ2-1; TRBD1 aligns across 9 bases. CDR3 length: 16 amino acids. Trimming cost V 0 bases and J 8 bases; bases outside gene matches: 8. Germline loops: CDR1 LGHNA, CDR2 YNFKEQ.